Listed below are T cell receptor beta chains from one sample, sequenced in a study of early T cells in non-severe SARS-CoV-2 infection. TCRdb reprocessed the 5' RACE reads with MiXCR, giving one entry per CDR3 protein. The sample carries 63,000 or so distinct CDR3 sequences, 10% to 12% recorded once. The sample in question was whole blood, obtained at baseline. These receptors were collected from an adult who was a healthcare worker with PCR-confirmed SARS-CoV-2 infection or an uninfected control (not recorded which). Each CDR3 is given with its conserved first and last residue. The D gene is left open where the match is weak. Not every row has a clone size; where given, it reads once, few, many or a size class.

V: TRBV6-6; J: TRBJ1-6; D: TRBD1; size: few; CDR3: CASSYLDRGHSPLHF; DNA: TGTGCCAGCAGTTATTTAGACAGGGGGCATTCACCCCTCCACTTT
V: TRBV12-3/TRBV12-4; J: TRBJ2-7; D: TRBD2; size: many; CDR3: CASSRTSGTYEQYF; DNA: TGTGCCAGCAGTAGGACTAGCGGGACCTACGAGCAGTACTTC
V: TRBV3-1; J: TRBJ1-3; D: NA; size: many; CDR3: CASSQVLLSGNTIYF; DNA: TGTGCCAGCAGCCAAGTGTTACTCTCTGGAAACACCATATATTTT
V: TRBV6-6; J: TRBJ1-3; D: NA; size: NA; CDR3: CASSFESSGNTIYF; DNA: TGTGCCAGCAGTTTTGAGAGCTCTGGAAACACCATATATTTT
V: TRBV10-3; J: TRBJ1-2; D: TRBD1; size: few; CDR3: CAIRDRVEDGYTF; DNA: TGTGCCATCAGGGACAGGGTTGAAGATGGCTACACCTTC
V: TRBV29-1; J: TRBJ1-2; D: NA; size: few; CDR3: CSVERTTGYGYTF; DNA: TGCAGCGTTGAAAGAACTACCGGCTATGGCTACACCTTC
V: TRBV20-1; J: TRBJ2-7; D: TRBD2; size: NA; CDR3: CSASSGRNNEQYF; DNA: TGCAGTGCTAGTAGCGGGAGGAACAACGAGCAGTACTTC
V: TRBV7-9; J: TRBJ2-7; D: NA; size: few; CDR3: CASTKGRDEQYF; DNA: TGTGCCAGCACGAAGGGTCGCGACGAGCAGTACTTC
V: TRBV9; J: TRBJ2-2; D: NA; size: many; CDR3: CASSPGSVGTGELFF; DNA: TGTGCCAGCAGCCCCGGTAGTGTTGGCACCGGGGAGCTGTTTTTT
V: TRBV7-9; J: TRBJ2-7; D: NA; size: few; CDR3: CASSPPAGRSYEQYF; DNA: TGTGCCAGCAGCCCCCCGGCGGGTAGATCCTACGAGCAGTACTTC
V: TRBV14; J: TRBJ2-7; D: TRBD1; size: few; CDR3: CASSQDLVQGTHYEQYF; DNA: TGTGCCAGCAGCCAAGACTTGGTACAGGGGACCCACTACGAGCAGTACTTC
V: TRBV5-4; J: TRBJ1-2; D: TRBD1; size: NA; CDR3: CASSLDRDRGYTF; DNA: TGTGCCAGCAGCCTAGACAGGGATCGTGGCTACACCTTC
V: TRBV29-1; J: TRBJ2-7; D: TRBD1; size: NA; CDR3: CSVRQGSYEQYF; DNA: TGCAGCGTTCGACAGGGCTCCTACGAGCAGTACTTC
V: TRBV7-6; J: TRBJ2-3; D: TRBD2; size: many; CDR3: CASSLGLAGVTDTQYF; DNA: TGTGCCAGCAGCTTAGGACTAGCGGGAGTCACAGATACGCAGTATTTT
V: TRBV5-1; J: TRBJ1-2; D: TRBD1; size: few; CDR3: CASSLASGGRGDYDGYTF; DNA: TGCGCCAGCAGCTTGGCCTCAGGGGGCCGCGGAGACTACGATGGCTACACCTTC
V: TRBV3-1; J: TRBJ2-7; D: NA; size: NA; CDR3: CASSQRDSTYEQYF; DNA: TGTGCCAGCAGCCAACGGGACTCAACCTACGAGCAGTACTTC
V: TRBV4-1; J: TRBJ2-3; D: NA; size: NA; CDR3: CASSQTVSRGRRRRAADTQYF; DNA: TGCGCCAGCAGCCAAACCGTAAGTCGGGGACGGCGTCGGAGAGCGGCTGATACGCAGTATTTT
V: TRBV7-8; J: TRBJ2-3; D: NA; size: NA; CDR3: CASSPRRDTSTDTQYF; DNA: TGTGCCAGCAGCCCCCGCCGAGACACTAGCACAGATACGCAGTATTTT
V: TRBV5-1; J: TRBJ2-5; D: NA; size: few; CDR3: CASSFIGQETQYF; DNA: TGCGCCAGCAGCTTCATTGGCCAAGAGACCCAGTACTTC
V: TRBV14; J: TRBJ2-3; D: NA; size: many; CDR3: CASSQDFGSTQYF; DNA: TGTGCCAGCAGCCAAGATTTCGGGAGTACGCAGTATTTT
V: TRBV2; J: TRBJ1-2; D: NA; size: few; CDR3: CASSDQNYGYTF; DNA: TGTGCCAGCAGTGACCAGAACTATGGCTACACCTTC
V: TRBV12-3/TRBV12-4; J: TRBJ2-5; D: NA; size: many; CDR3: CASSLFGAETQYF; DNA: TGTGCCAGCAGTTTATTCGGGGCCGAGACCCAGTACTTC
V: TRBV7-9; J: TRBJ1-1; D: NA; size: few; CDR3: CASTTEANTEAFF; DNA: TGTGCCAGCACCACCGAGGCGAACACTGAAGCTTTCTTT